Below are 18 T cell receptor beta chains sequenced from a single sample in a study of T cell repertoires in cytomegalovirus infection. TCRdb fed the reads into MiXCR, producing one record per CDR3 protein. The repertoire holds about 330,000 distinct CDR3 sequences, with 8% to 10% as singletons. Sequences were obtained from PBMCs. The source is a human donor in good health (CMV status not recorded). Some clones in this sample may be carry-over from other donors' samples.

As to this clonotype: In this CDR3 the conserved last residue, phenylalanine or tryptophan, is missing, so a read error is likely. J is TRBJ2-2 and V is TRBV4-1; 8 positions match TRBD2. This CDR3 has 15 amino acids. Germline CDR1 and CDR2: MGHRA and YSYEKL. J gave up 7 bases and V 4 bases, and 8 bases lay outside the gene matches. In nucleotides, the CDR3 is TGCGCCAGCAGCCTATCCGGGGGGGCGGGCGGGGAGCTGTTTCTT. Translation gives CASSLSGGAGGELFL.

The table lists this clonotype with many counts. V is TRBV7-2 and J is TRBJ2-7; D is unresolved. The V gene's germline CDR1 is SGHTA and CDR2 FQGNSA. The V gene lost 1 base and the J gene lost 0 bases, with 4 bases spanning the gap. The CDR3 contains 13 residues. The DNA of the CDR3 is TGTGCCAGCAGCTTAGGCTACTCCTACGAGCAGTACTTC. Protein: CASSLGYSYEQYF.

This clonotype was counted a few times. V is TRBV30 and J is TRBJ2-4, with TRBD1 matching 10 bases. The V gene end was trimmed by 2 bases and the J gene end by 0 bases; junction bases not matched to a gene: 13. The germline V gene encodes CDR1 GTSNPN and CDR2 SVGIG (reference sequence). CDR3 size: 19 residues. CDR3 sequence: CAWSLPPGQGLRAKNIQYF. The DNA of the CDR3 is TGTGCCTGGAGTCTTCCTCCGGGACAGGGGTTGCGAGCCAAAAACATTCAGTACTTC. Filled out from reference TRBV30 and TRBJ2-4, the complete variable domain reads SQTIHQWPATLVQPVGSPLSLECTVEGTSNPNLYWYRQAAGRGLQLLFYSVGIGQISSEVPQNLSASRPQDRQFILSSKKLLLSDSGFYLCAWSLPPGQGLRAKNIQYFGAGTRLSVL.

This clonotype was seen ten or more times. The chain employs TRBV7-2 and TRBJ1-5, with unresolved D. V dropped 0 bases and J dropped 4 bases, with 10 bases sitting between them. The CDR3 has 15 amino acids. In germline, CDR1 is SGHTA, CDR2 FQGNSA. CDR3 bases: TGTGCCAGCAGCTTAGCCCTACAGACGAATCAGCCCCAGCATTTT. Its protein product is CASSLALQTNQPQHF.

V is TRBV5-5 and J is TRBJ2-2; 7 bases align to TRBD1. The germline gives CDR1 SGHKS, CDR2 YYEKEE (reference sequence). V trimming: 2 bases; J trimming: 1 base; junction bases outside the gene matches: 2. CDR3 size: 15 residues. The CDR3 is CASSFQGVNTGELFF. The CDR3 nucleotides read TGTGCCAGCAGCTTCCAGGGGGTGAACACCGGGGAGCTGTTTTTT.

This sequence joins TRBV20-1 and TRBJ1-1; TRBD1 is a possible D gene (6 bases). CDR3 length: 13 residues. Between the trimmed V and J ends, which lost 2 bases and 1 base, there was a span of 8 bases. Germline CDR1 is DFQATT and CDR2 is SNEGSKA (reference sequence). CDR3 DNA sequence: TGCAGTGCTAGAAGGGGGGCGAACACTGAAGCTTTCTTT. Amino acids: CSARRGANTEAFF.

The chain links TRBV12-3 or TRBV12-4 to TRBJ2-3; TRBD2 matches 10 bases. The CDR3 has 16 residues. V was pared by 5 bases and J by 5 bases, with 10 bases of the junction left unmatched. CDR3 sequence reads: CASSGERGGRGDTQYF. The CDR3 nucleotides are TGTGCCAGCAGTGGGGAGCGGGGGGGCCGCGGAGATACGCAGTATTTT.

This clonotype was observed many times. The V gene is TRBV11-2, the J gene TRBJ1-2; 8 bases are a match to TRBD1. V gave up 5 bases and J gave up 8 bases; unmatched junction bases: 25. The CDR3 length is 19 residues. Germline V lookup: CDR1 SGHAT, CDR2 FQNNGV. The CDR3 nucleotides are TGTGCCAGCAGCCAAGCCGCGCAATTTTACCAGGGGGCGGGGGAAGGCTACACCTTC. This sequence encodes CASSQAAQFYQGAGEGYTF.

In its sample, this clonotype was seen many times. This chain connects TRBV6-2 or TRBV6-3 to TRBJ1-1; D remains unclear. This CDR3 spans 14 amino acids. CDR1 and CDR2 (germline): MNHEY, SVGEGT. The ends were cut back, 5 bases at V and 0 bases at J, with 10 bases in the middle. In DNA, the CDR3 is TGTGCCAGCAGTCGGACTGATTTGAACACTGAAGCTTTCTTT. The encoded protein is CASSRTDLNTEAFF.

This clonotype was observed at least ten times. CDR3 sequence reads: CASSPQNSGGYEQYF. As DNA, the CDR3 is TGTGCCAGTAGTCCCCAAAATAGCGGGGGCTACGAGCAGTACTTC. The V call is TRBV19, the J call TRBJ2-7, with 9 bases aligning to TRBD2. The germline CDR1 and CDR2 sequences are LNHDA and SQIVND (reference sequence). Unmatched junction bases numbered 8, after V lost 5 bases and J lost 3 bases. The CDR3 contains 15 residues. The whole variable domain, filled in from reference TRBV19 and TRBJ2-7, reads DGGITQSPKYLFRKEGQNVTLSCEQNLNHDAMYWYRQDPGQGLRLIYYSQIVNDFQKGDIAEGYSVSREKKESFPLTVTSAQKNPTAFYLCASSPQNSGGYEQYFGPGTRLTVT.

Only a few counts were recorded for this clonotype. This rearrangement joins TRBV19 to TRBJ1-2; 7 positions match TRBD1. Germline lookup yields CDR1 LNHDA and CDR2 SQIVND (reference sequence). The CDR3 is 17 residues long. The J segment lost 4 bases and the V segment lost 3 bases, leaving 14 bases of the junction unmatched. In nucleotides, the CDR3 is TGTGCCAGTAGTATCGTAACAACGGGACAGTACTTCTATGGCTACACCTTC. The encoded protein is CASSIVTTGQYFYGYTF.

This rearrangement joins TRBV19 to TRBJ1-1; D not resolved. Germline V gives CDR1 LNHDA, CDR2 SQIVND (reference sequence). V lost 3 bases and J 0 bases, leaving 5 bases between the germline ends. The CDR3 has 13 residues. The CDR3 here is CASSIKMNTEAFF. The CDR3 DNA reads TGTGCCAGTAGTATTAAGATGAACACTGAAGCTTTCTTT.

This clonotype was counted many times. The chain carries TRBV4-1 and TRBJ2-3, with 11 bases aligning to TRBD2. This CDR3 contains 16 residues. Germline V CDR1 and CDR2: MGHRA, YSYEKL. After removal of 4 bases from V and 3 bases from J, the junction contained 6 bases not matched to a gene. CDR3 in amino acids: CASSRIAGGETDTQYF. In DNA form, the CDR3 reads TGCGCCAGCAGCCGAATAGCGGGAGGGGAGACAGATACGCAGTATTTT.

This clonotype showed up just a few times. The J gene is TRBJ2-1, the V gene TRBV5-1, with TRBD2 matching 15 bases. V was pared by 0 bases and J by 10 bases, with 8 bases of the junction left unmatched. This CDR3 region has 17 residues. Germline V lookup: CDR1 SGHRS, CDR2 YFSETQ. CDR3 nucleotide sequence: TGCGCCAGCAGCTTGGCGGGACTAGCGGGAGGCTCTCAGGAGCAGTTCTTC. Amino acid sequence: CASSLAGLAGGSQEQFF. Looking up the rest from reference TRBV5-1 and TRBJ2-1 gives the full variable domain: KAGVTQTPRYLIKTRGQQVTLSCSPISGHRSVSWYQQTPGQGLQFLFEYFSETQRNKGNFPGRFSGRQFSNSRSEMNVSTLELGDSALYLCASSLAGLAGGSQEQFFGPGTRLTVL.

The J gene is TRBJ2-7, the V gene TRBV11-2, with a tentative D call TRBD2 (5 bases). Germline values: CDR1 SGHAT, CDR2 FQNNGV. The CDR3 is 14 amino acids. V was trimmed by 6 bases and J by 2 bases, leaving 14 bases between them. CDR3 DNA: TGTGCCAGCAGGCCTCTGGCGGGCACCTACGAGCAGTACTTC. Translating it yields CASRPLAGTYEQYF.

This clonotype occurred once. The chain recombines TRBV12-3 or TRBV12-4 with TRBJ2-1, with TRBD2 matching 10 bases. The CDR3 has 17 residues. The J segment lost 10 bases and the V segment lost 4 bases, leaving 16 bases of the junction unmatched. In DNA form, the CDR3 reads TGTGCCAGCAGTTCCCTTGTCGGAGCGGGAGGGAGTCACGAGCAGTTCTTC. It yields the protein CASSSLVGAGGSHEQFF.

As to this clonotype: This may be a read error: a much more frequent sequence differs by one nucleotide. The chain couples TRBV12-3 or TRBV12-4 to TRBJ2-7, with a weak D call TRBD1 (6 bases). The CDR3 spans 14 residues. V was shortened by 4 bases and J by 6 bases, with 16 bases between the two germline ends. CDR3: CASSSDSPMREQYF. The CDR3 region has the DNA TGTGCCAGCAGTTCGGACAGCCCGATGCGCGAGCAGTACTTC.

The chain has TRBV29-1 and TRBJ1-2; D ambiguous. In germline, CDR1 is SQVTM, CDR2 ANQGSEA. The ends were cut back, 5 bases at V and 6 bases at J, with 13 bases in the middle. The length of the CDR3 is 12 residues. CDR3 sequence: CSVLGFFHGYTF. CDR3 DNA sequence: TGCAGCGTTCTGGGTTTTTTCCATGGCTACACCTTC.